This is a list of T cell receptor beta chains from one sample in a study of tumor-infiltrating lymphocytes in primary liver carcinoma. TCRdb redid the calling of the multiplex PCR reads with MiXCR, one entry per CDR3 protein. The data contain 150,000 to 200,000 distinct CDR3 sequences, roughly 60% of them singletons. Material: peripheral blood. The receptors shown here come from a man in his forties with primary liver carcinoma and hepatitis B virus infection. CDR3s include the opening cysteine and the closing phenylalanine or tryptophan. The order of the fields is V gene, J gene, D gene, clone size, CDR3 protein, CDR3 DNA. A D gene is named only where the DNA matches it firmly. Some rows mark clone size as missing; the rest say once, few, many or name a class of expanded clone.

TRBV12-3/TRBV12-4,TRBJ2-3,TRBD2,few,CASTLGLAGTDTQYF,TGTGCCAGCACCCTGGGACTAGCAGGCACAGATACGCAGTATTTT
TRBV10-3,TRBJ2-5,TRBD2,-,CAIREAGVLETQYF,TGTGCCATCCGGGAGGCGGGAGTTCTAGAGACCCAGTACTTC
TRBV19,TRBJ1-2,-,-,CASSPTGTSGYTF,TGTGCCAGTAGTCCAACCGGGACTAGTGGCTACACCTTC
TRBV29-1,TRBJ2-7,-,-,CSAARGNVNEQYF,TGCAGCGCTGCAAGGGGGAATGTAAACGAGCAGTACTTC
TRBV11-2,TRBJ2-3,-,once,CASSLGGGGEADTQYF,TGTGCCAGCAGCTTAGGCGGAGGGGGCGAGGCGGATACGCAGTATTTT
TRBV10-2,TRBJ1-5,-,-,CVSSGTSSNQPHHF,TGCGTCAGCAGTGGGACGAGTAGCAATCAGCCCCATCATTTT
TRBV4-2,TRBJ1-1,-,-,CASRQELDAEASF,TGTGCCAGTAGACAGGAGTTGGACGCCGAAGCTTCCTTT
TRBV6-6,TRBJ1-1,-,-,CASSCSRVGTTEAFF,TGTGCCAGCAGTTGCTCGCGAGTGGGGACCACTGAAGCTTTCTTT
TRBV28,TRBJ2-1,TRBD2,-,CASGNAGAGADEQFF,TGTGCCAGCGGGAACGCGGGAGCCGGGGCGGATGAGCAGTTCTTC
TRBV4-1,TRBJ2-1,TRBD1,-,CAGSQWTGYEQFF,TGCGCCGGCAGCCAATGGACAGGGTACGAGCAGTTCTTC
TRBV6-1,TRBJ1-1,-,-,CASSESREAEAFF,TGTGCCAGCAGTGAAAGTAGGGAGGCTGAAGCTTTCTTT
TRBV11-2,TRBJ2-1,-,once,CASSPRLAEVTMGQFF,TGTGCCAGCAGCCCTCGATTAGCGGAAGTCACAATGGGGCAGTTCTTC
TRBV11-2,TRBJ2-2,TRBD1,-,CASSLLGQGNTGELFF,TGTGCTAGCAGCCTATTGGGACAGGGGAACACCGGGGAGCTGTTTTTT
TRBV6-5,TRBJ2-3,-,-,CASSYSPEADTQYF,TGTGCCAGCAGTTACAGCCCGGAGGCAGATACGCAGTATTTT
TRBV28,TRBJ2-3,TRBD2,-,CASRNFLAGGRGDTQYF,TGTGCCAGCAGAAACTTTCTAGCGGGAGGGCGAGGAGATACGCAGTATTTT
TRBV4-1,TRBJ2-6,-,-,CASSPLDSGPGANVLTF,TGCGCCAGCAGCCCGTTAGACTCGGGCCCTGGGGCCAACGTCCTGACTTTC
TRBV6-6,TRBJ2-1,TRBD2,few,CASRGREITNEQFF,TGTGCCAGCAGGGGGCGGGAGATCACGAATGAGCAGTTCTTC
TRBV11-1,TRBJ2-7,-,many,CASSLFTEEQYF,TGTGCCAGCAGCTTATTCACGGAGGAGCAGTACTTC
TRBV6-5,TRBJ2-3,-,-,CASSFTGASTDTQYF,TGTGCCAGCAGTTTTACAGGAGCTAGCACAGATACGCAGTATTTT
TRBV11-2,TRBJ2-1,-,-,CASNLDGPPADEQFF,TGTGCCAGCAACTTAGATGGTCCACCAGCCGATGAGCAGTTCTTC
TRBV5-4,TRBJ2-5,-,many,CASSSTVPQETQYF,TGTGCCAGCAGCTCTACAGTCCCCCAAGAGACCCAGTACTTC
TRBV28,TRBJ1-6,-,-,CASNPLKESSYNSPLHF,TGTGCCAGCAACCCCCTAAAAGAGAGCTCCTATAATTCACCCCTCCACTTT
TRBV11-3,TRBJ1-3,-,many,CASSPGTSGNTIYF,TGTGCCAGCAGCCCAGGGACATCTGGAAACACCATATATTTT
TRBV29-1,TRBJ2-3,TRBD2,few,CSVEIGASGRGTDTQYF,TGCAGCGTTGAGATCGGCGCCAGCGGGAGGGGCACAGATACGCAGTATTTT
TRBV11-2,TRBJ2-1,TRBD2,-,CASSYLADSNNEQLF,TGTGCCAGCAGCTACCTAGCGGACTCCAACAATGAGCAGTTATTC
TRBV10-3,TRBJ2-7,TRBD2,-,CAISDRLADNEQYF,TGTGCCATCAGTGATCGACTAGCTGACAATGAGCAGTACTTC
TRBV29-1,TRBJ2-3,-,-,CGVEVAGGTDTQYF,TGCGGCGTTGAAGTCGCTGGGGGCACAGATACGCAGTATTTT
TRBV11-2,TRBJ1-1,TRBD1,-,CASSLGQGPNTEAFF,TGTGCCAGCAGCTTAGGACAGGGCCCGAACACTGAAGCTTTCTTT
TRBV6-5,TRBJ2-1,-,few,CASSAPRGGGTNEQFF,TGTGCCAGCAGTGCCCCTCGTGGGGGAGGAACCAATGAGCAGTTCTTC
TRBV11-2,TRBJ2-1,TRBD2,-,CASSSLSSGSHNEQFF,TGTGCCAGCAGCTCGCTGAGTAGCGGGAGCCACAATGAGCAGTTCTTC
TRBV4-1,TRBJ2-1,TRBD2,-,CASSQDLLAGYEQFF,TGCGCCAGCAGCCAAGACTTGCTAGCGGGCTATGAGCAGTTCTTC
TRBV11-2,TRBJ1-5,-,few,CASSPGQYSNKPQHF,TGCGCCAGCAGCCCCGGACAGTATAGCAATAAGCCCCAGCATTTT
TRBV6-6,TRBJ1-4,-,-,CASSYVQPPQKELFF,TGTGCCAGCAGTTACGTCCAGCCCCCTCAGAAAGAACTGTTTTTT
TRBV7-9,TRBJ2-6,-,-,CAGSFLTGAGANILTF,TGTGCCGGCAGCTTCCTTACGGGGGCTGGGGCCAACATCCTGACTTTC
TRBV6-5,TRBJ1-5,-,-,CPSSYDSNQPQHF,TGTCCCAGCAGTTACGACAGCAATCAGCCCCAGCATTTT
TRBV29-1,TRBJ2-7,-,-,CSSSDMGEQYF,TGCAGCTCCTCGGATATGGGCGAGCAGTACTTC
TRBV4-2,TRBJ2-7,TRBD1,-,CASSFQGAAYEQYF,TGTGCCAGCAGCTTTCAGGGGGCAGCCTACGAGCAGTACTTC
TRBV11-1,TRBJ2-1,-,-,CASSLPDGDKQFF,TGTGCCAGCAGCTTACCGGACGGGGATAAGCAGTTCTTC
TRBV6-5,TRBJ2-7,-,-,CASRTSPGASYERYF,TGTGCCAGCAGAACTAGTCCAGGCGCCTCCTACGAGCGGTACTTC
TRBV10-3,TRBJ1-4,TRBD1,-,CAISESAGQKNEKLFF,TGTGCCATCAGTGAGTCCGCGGGACAGAAAAATGAAAAACTGTTTTTT
TRBV30,TRBJ1-1,TRBD1,-,CACRDSYTEAFF,TGTGCCTGCCGGGACAGTTACACTGAAGCTTTCTTT
TRBV14,TRBJ2-1,TRBD2,few,CASSPLRGGRDHEQFF,TGTGCCAGCAGCCCCCTGAGAGGCGGGAGGGACCATGAGCAGTTCTTC
TRBV10-2,TRBJ2-7,TRBD2,-,CASSESEGLAGTRSYEQYF,TGCGCCAGCAGTGAGTCGGAGGGACTAGCGGGGACCAGATCCTACGAGCAGTACTTC
TRBV13,TRBJ2-2,TRBD1,-,CASSSGQGAGGQLFF,TGTGCCAGCAGCTCGGGACAGGGGGCCGGCGGGCAGCTGTTTTTT
TRBV4-1,TRBJ1-4,-,few,CASSQEEGKLFF,TGCGCCAGCAGCCAAGAAGAAGGGAAACTGTTTTTT
TRBV11-2,TRBJ2-1,TRBD2,-,CASSLDIGLAMGEHVF,TGTGCCAGCAGCTTGGATATCGGACTAGCCATGGGAGAGCATGTCTTC
TRBV4-1,TRBJ2-6,-,many,CASSQLQEATGANVLTF,TGCGCCAGCAGCCAGCTACAAGAGGCTACTGGGGCCAACGTCCTGACTTTC